The rows below give T cell receptor beta chains drawn from one sample of a study of cytomegalovirus exposure and HLA in healthy donors. Assay used: immunoSEQ multiplex PCR; TCRdb lists only in-frame clones, some missing. The sample lists 90,000 to 150,000 clones; approximately 78% were seen once. The sample taken for sequencing was PBMCs. These receptors were taken from a woman in her thirties in good health and CMV-seropositive. Each CDR3 is given with its conserved first and last residue. The D gene is left open where the match is weak. Size tells how often a clone was seen (once, few, many) or the class of an expanded clone, and some rows leave it out.

v_call	j_call	clone_size	d_call	cdr3_nt	cdr3_aa
TRBV28	TRBJ2-7	-	TRBD1	TGTGCCAGCAGTAATACGGACAGGGAATACTACGAGCAGTACTTC	CASSNTDREYYEQYF
TRBV29-1	TRBJ2-7	-	-	TGCAGCGTTGAAGGACTGTTGACAGGCTCCTACGAGCAGTACTTC	CSVEGLLTGSYEQYF
TRBV6-5	TRBJ2-1	-	-	TGTGCCAGCAGTTACTCACCACTCGGGAATGAGCAGTTCTTC	CASSYSPLGNEQFF
TRBV29-1	TRBJ2-5	-	TRBD2	TGCAGCGTTGGGCCTAGCGGGGGGGCGGGGACCCAGTACTTC	CSVGPSGGAGTQYF
TRBV6-6	TRBJ1-5	few	-	TGTGCCAGCAGTTATCAGGGTACGCCCCAGCATTTT	CASSYQGTPQHF
TRBV7-9	TRBJ1-2	-	-	TGTTCCAGCAGCTTAGCCGGGGTTGAGGGCTACACCTTC	CSSSLAGVEGYTF
TRBV27	TRBJ2-7	-	TRBD1	TGTGCCAGCAACACCGGGACAGGGGGCTTCAACGAGCAGTACTTC	CASNTGTGGFNEQYF
TRBV7-6	TRBJ2-3	once	-	TGTGCCAGCCGGGGAAACCCTAGGGATACGCAGTATTTT	CASRGNPRDTQYF
TRBV7-3	TRBJ1-6	-	-	TGTGCCAGCAGCTTAGGGGGGTCCCCGCGGGATTCACCCCTCCACTTT	CASSLGGSPRDSPLHF
TRBV5-6	TRBJ2-7	-	TRBD1	TGTGCCAGCATACCGGGACAGGCCTACGAGCAGTACTTC	CASIPGQAYEQYF
TRBV5-1	TRBJ2-1	-	TRBD2	TGCGCCAGCAGCATGACCGGGACTAGCGGGGGCAATGAGCAGTTCTTC	CASSMTGTSGGNEQFF
TRBV7-6	TRBJ2-7	-	-	TGTGCCAGCAGTCCAGGGGAGTCCGCCGAGCAGTACTTC	CASSPGESAEQYF
TRBV10-3	TRBJ1-2	-	-	TGTGCCACCGTGGAGCGTCCTCTCGGAGGCTACACCTTC	CATVERPLGGYTF
TRBV7-6	TRBJ2-1	-	TRBD2	TGTGCCAGCCCCGGGACTAGCGGGGGGAGCTCCTACAATGAGCAGTTCTTC	CASPGTSGGSSYNEQFF
TRBV29-1	TRBJ2-2	-	TRBD2	TGCAGCGTTAAAGGACTAGCGGGGGGGGGCGGGGAGCTGTTTTTT	CSVKGLAGGGGELFF
TRBV5-1	TRBJ2-7	-	-	TGCGCCAGCAGGTGGGACAACTACGAGCAGTACTTC	CASRWDNYEQYF
TRBV6-1	TRBJ1-2	-	TRBD1	TGTGCCAGCAGTGTAAAGACAGGGAAGAGTGGCTATGGCTACACCTTC	CASSVKTGKSGYGYTF
TRBV28	TRBJ2-5	-	-	TGTGCCAGCAGCCAAGCAGGGGGGAAGACTTTACAAGAGACCCAGTACTTC	CASSQAGGKTLQETQYF
TRBV27	TRBJ2-7	-	-	TGTGCCAGCGGTCATGCGGACAACCCCTACGAGCAGTACTTC	CASGHADNPYEQYF
TRBV19	TRBJ1-6	-	-	TGTGCCAGTAGTATATCTCGGGGTTCCTATAATTCACCCCTCCACTTT	CASSISRGSYNSPLHF
TRBV5-4	TRBJ2-1	-	TRBD2	TGTGCCAGCAGCTCCCGGACTAGCGGGGGCCCCAATGAGCAGTTCTTC	CASSSRTSGGPNEQFF
TRBV29-1	TRBJ2-5	few	-	TGCAGCGTTGGATTCCGGAAGGGCCTCAACGGAGGGACCCAGTACTTC	CSVGFRKGLNGGTQYF
TRBV6-6	TRBJ2-7	few	-	TGTGCCAGCAGTTACTCGGGGACTCCCTCCTACGAGCAGTACTTC	CASSYSGTPSYEQYF
TRBV4-3	TRBJ2-7	-	TRBD1	TGCGCCAGCAGCAAGGACAATAGGGGACAGCCCTACGAGCAGTACTTC	CASSKDNRGQPYEQYF
TRBV13	TRBJ1-2	few	TRBD1	TGTGCCAGCAGCACCTGGACAGGGGGCGGGTATGGCTACACCTTC	CASSTWTGGGYGYTF
TRBV27	TRBJ1-2	-	-	TGTGCCAGCAGTTTGGCGGCTCGTAACTATGGCTACACCTTC	CASSLAARNYGYTF
TRBV7-2	TRBJ1-5	-	-	TGTGCCAGCAGCTTAGCCCGGACAAGTAGGAGAAGGACGGAACGCAATCAGCCCCAGCATTTT	CASSLARTSRRRTERNQPQHF